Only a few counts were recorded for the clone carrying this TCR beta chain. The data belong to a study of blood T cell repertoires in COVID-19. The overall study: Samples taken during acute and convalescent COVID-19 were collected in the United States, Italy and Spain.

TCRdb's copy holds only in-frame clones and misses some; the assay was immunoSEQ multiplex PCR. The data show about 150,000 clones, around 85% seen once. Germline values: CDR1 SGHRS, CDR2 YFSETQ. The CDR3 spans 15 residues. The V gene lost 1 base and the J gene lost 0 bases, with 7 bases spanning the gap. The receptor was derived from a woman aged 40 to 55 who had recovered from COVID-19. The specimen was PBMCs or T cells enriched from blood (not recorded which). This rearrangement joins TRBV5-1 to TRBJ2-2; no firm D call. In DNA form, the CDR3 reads TGCGCCAGCAGCTTGTCTCCCGCGAACACCGGGGAGCTGTTTTTT. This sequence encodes CASSLSPANTGELFF. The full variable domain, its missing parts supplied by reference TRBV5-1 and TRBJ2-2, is KAGVTQTPRYLIKTRGQQVTLSCSPISGHRSVSWYQQTPGQGLQFLFEYFSETQRNKGNFPGRFSGRQFSNSRSEMNVSTLELGDSALYLCASSLSPANTGELFFGEGSRLTVL.